This entry describes one T cell receptor beta chain. Its matching antigen is unknown. This entry comes from a study of response to subunit inactivated influenza vaccine. TCRdb fed the RT-PCR reads into MiXCR, producing one record per CDR3 protein. The profile covers a few hundred thousand distinct CDR3 sequences, with 21% appearing a single time and more than 8.5% taken by the ten largest. The germline V gene encodes CDR1 SQVTM and CDR2 ANQGSEA. V shed 4 bases and J shed 4 bases, with 11 bases lying between them. This CDR3 has 13 amino acids. Study-wide results and caveats: It was suggested by the authors that few new T cells are recruited by each seasonal influenza vaccination.

This TCR derives from a man aged 50 to 75 who received an inactivated influenza vaccine. The material sequenced was PBMCs from blood, taken about 19 months after vaccination. This sequence joins TRBV29-1 and TRBJ1-5, with D perhaps matching TRBD1 (6 bases). In nucleotides, the CDR3 is TGCAGCGTTGCAGGGGAAAGAAATCAGCCCCAGCATTTT. Its protein is CSVAGERNQPQHF.